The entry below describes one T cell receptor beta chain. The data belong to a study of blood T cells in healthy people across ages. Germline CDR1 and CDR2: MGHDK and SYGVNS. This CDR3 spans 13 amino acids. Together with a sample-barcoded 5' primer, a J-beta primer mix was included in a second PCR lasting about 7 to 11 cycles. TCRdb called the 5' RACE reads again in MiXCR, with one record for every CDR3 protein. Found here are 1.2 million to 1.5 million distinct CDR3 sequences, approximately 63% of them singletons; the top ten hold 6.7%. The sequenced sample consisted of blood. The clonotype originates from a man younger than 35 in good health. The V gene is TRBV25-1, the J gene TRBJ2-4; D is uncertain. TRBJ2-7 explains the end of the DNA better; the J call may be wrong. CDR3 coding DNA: TGTGCCAGCAGTGGGCAGGTAACCTACGAGCAGTACTTC. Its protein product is CASSGQVTYEQYF.